This is a list of T cell receptor beta chains from one sample in a study of cytomegalovirus exposure and HLA in healthy donors. Generated by immunoSEQ multiplex PCR, the TCRdb table keeps only in-frame clones and is missing some. The repertoire holds under 200,000 clones, with 60% to 80% as singletons. The specimen sequenced was PBMCs. These TCRs come from a female donor in good health and CMV-seronegative. The CDR3 runs from the conserved cysteine through the conserved F or W. A D gene is named only where the DNA matches it firmly. Not every row has a clone size; where given, it reads once, few, many or a size class.

j_call	clone_size	d_call	v_call	cdr3_aa	cdr3_nt
TRBJ1-2	-	-	TRBV10-1	CASSPGAAYGYTF	TGCGCCAGCAGCCCCGGAGCGGCTTATGGCTACACCTTC
TRBJ2-3	-	-	TRBV25-1	CASSGLSSTDTQYF	TGTGCCAGCAGTGGTCTTTCTAGCACAGATACGCAGTATTTT
TRBJ2-1	-	TRBD2	TRBV11-2	CASSPPGTSGSNEQFF	TGTGCCAGCAGCCCCCCCGGGACTAGCGGGAGTAATGAGCAGTTCTTC
TRBJ1-3	-	-	TRBV5-8	CASSLGLQTLSGNTIYF	TGTGCCAGCAGCTTGGGATTACAGACGCTCTCTGGAAACACCATATATTTT
TRBJ2-5	-	-	TRBV10-3	CAISDSEETQYF	TGTGCCATCAGTGACAGTGAAGAGACCCAGTACTTC
TRBJ1-2	few	-	TRBV6-1	CASSEGGGHSSLGYTF	TGTGCCAGCAGTGAAGGGGGGGGACATTCCTCTCTGGGCTACACCTTC
TRBJ1-1	-	-	TRBV10-3	CAISGEGNTEAFF	TGTGCCATCAGTGGGGAGGGGAACACTGAAGCTTTCTTT
TRBJ2-1	-	-	TRBV7-9	CASSLGPFRSYNEQFF	TGTGCCAGCAGCTTAGGTCCCTTCCGCTCCTACAATGAGCAGTTCTTC
TRBJ1-3	-	TRBD1	TRBV7-8	CASRPRVAGGSGNTIYF	TGTGCCAGCAGACCCCGGGTGGCAGGGGGCAGTGGAAACACCATATATTTT
TRBJ1-1	-	-	TRBV18	CASSTGAEAFF	TGTGCCAGCTCGACGGGGGCTGAAGCTTTCTTT
TRBJ2-7	-	TRBD1	TRBV28	CASSPPGQGLYEQYF	TGTGCCAGCAGTCCACCGGGACAGGGACTCTACGAGCAGTACTTC
TRBJ1-4	-	TRBD1	TRBV30	CAWDRESGANEKLFF	TGTGCCTGGGACAGGGAAAGTGGAGCTAATGAAAAACTGTTTTTT
TRBJ2-7	-	-	TRBV4-3	CASSSTGATTYEQYF	TGCGCCAGCAGCTCTACAGGTGCCACGACCTACGAGCAGTACTTC
TRBJ2-3	-	TRBD2	TRBV27	CASSLSPGGRAGDTQYF	TGTGCCAGCAGTTTATCCCCTGGCGGGAGGGCGGGAGATACGCAGTATTTT
TRBJ1-4	-	TRBD1	TRBV28	CASSFYAGGSRDATNEKLFF	TGTGCCAGCAGTTTCTATGCAGGGGGGAGTCGCGACGCAACTAATGAAAAACTGTTTTTT
TRBJ2-7	-	TRBD1	TRBV7-9	CASSPRTGGYEQYF	TGTGCCAGCAGCCCAAGGACAGGGGGCTACGAGCAGTACTTC
TRBJ2-7	-	-	TRBV30	CAWRSGALASYEQYF	TGTGCCTGGAGGTCTGGCGCGCTAGCCTCGTACGAGCAGTACTTC
TRBJ1-1	-	-	TRBV30	CAWSVFDPGPPLEAFF	TGTGCCTGGAGCGTATTTGATCCAGGGCCGCCTTTGGAAGCTTTCTTT
TRBJ2-3	-	-	TRBV7-3	CASSFLSPDTQYF	TGTGCCAGCAGCTTCCTCTCCCCAGATACGCAGTATTTT
TRBJ1-1	few	-	TRBV5-6	CASSLWGGENTEAFF	TGTGCCAGCAGCTTGTGGGGGGGGGAGAACACTGAAGCTTTCTTT
TRBJ1-5	few	TRBD1	TRBV28	CASSRDRGGNQPQHF	TGTGCCAGCAGTCGGGACAGGGGAGGGAATCAGCCCCAGCATTTT
TRBJ2-7	-	-	TRBV27	CASSLSPGLDTYEQYF	TGTGCCAGCAGTTTATCCCCTGGCTTGGACACCTACGAGCAGTACTTC
TRBJ1-2	-	-	TRBV28	CASREEGNYGYTF	TGTGCCAGCAGAGAGGAGGGGAACTATGGCTACACCTTC
TRBJ1-1	once	-	TRBV6-6	CASSTTVNTEAFF	TGTGCCAGCAGTACAACAGTTAACACTGAAGCTTTCTTT
TRBJ2-5	-	TRBD1	TRBV28	CASSFTRQGEETQYF	TGTGCCAGCAGTTTCACCCGACAGGGCGAAGAGACCCAGTACTTC
TRBJ1-1	-	TRBD1	TRBV19	CASSIGATGMTEAFF	TGTGCCAGTAGTATAGGCGCGACAGGGATGACTGAAGCTTTCTTT
TRBJ2-7	-	TRBD1	TRBV15	CATSSRQGADEQYF	TGTGCCACCAGCAGCCGACAGGGGGCCGACGAGCAGTACTTC
TRBJ2-1	-	-	TRBV6-4	CASSDTGSEGNEQFF	TGTGCCAGCAGTGATACTGGGTCGGAGGGCAATGAGCAGTTCTTC
TRBJ1-5	-	TRBD1	TRBV6-5	CASSGTGNQPQHF	TGTGCCAGCAGCGGGACAGGGAATCAGCCCCAGCATTTT
TRBJ2-2	-	TRBD2	TRBV7-9	CASSFSGGRTGELFF	TGTGCCAGCAGCTTCTCCGGGGGGAGGACCGGGGAGCTGTTTTTT
TRBJ1-4	once	TRBD1	TRBV28	CASSTGTATNEKLFF	TGTGCCAGCAGTACCGGGACAGCAACTAATGAAAAACTGTTTTTT
TRBJ2-7	-	TRBD1	TRBV7-9	CASSLVRDRGPEQYF	TGTGCCAGCAGCTTAGTTCGTGACAGGGGGCCCGAGCAGTACTTC
TRBJ2-7	-	-	TRBV18	CASSQRNEQYF	TGTGCCAGCTCACAGAGGAACGAGCAGTACTTC
TRBJ2-2	-	TRBD2	TRBV11-2	CASSLSVAGRAGELFF	TGTGCCAGCAGCTTATCCGTAGCGGGGAGGGCCGGGGAGCTGTTTTTT
TRBJ1-4	-	-	TRBV6-5	CASSKDSGTEKLFF	TGTGCCAGCAGTAAAGACTCCGGGACAGAAAAACTGTTTTTT
TRBJ2-1	once	TRBD2	TRBV7-9	CASSFSGGRLHNEQFF	TGTGCCAGCAGCTTTAGCGGGGGGCGATTGCACAATGAGCAGTTCTTC
TRBJ1-5	-	-	TRBV27	CASTKSAGRGDPKNQPQHF	TGTGCCAGCACCAAAAGTGCCGGGAGGGGAGACCCGAAAAATCAGCCCCAGCATTTT
TRBJ1-5	-	-	TRBV9	CASSVETGRPQHF	TGTGCCAGCAGCGTAGAGACGGGGAGGCCCCAGCATTTT
TRBJ2-5	-	-	TRBV5-6	CASSPDRGGETQYF	TGTGCCAGCAGCCCGGACAGAGGTGGGGAGACCCAGTACTTC
TRBJ2-5	-	-	TRBV4-3	CASSQGAGPQYF	TGCGCCAGCAGCCAAGGGGCGGGACCCCAGTACTTC
TRBJ1-2	-	-	TRBV11-2	CASSLGPPPRGKNYGYTF	TGTGCCAGCAGCTTAGGCCCGCCACCGAGGGGGAAGAACTATGGCTACACCTTC
TRBJ2-7	-	TRBD1	TRBV6-5	CASSYSRQGAPYEQYF	TGTGCCAGCAGTTACTCGCGACAGGGGGCCCCCTACGAGCAGTACTTC
TRBJ2-7	-	-	TRBV28	CASRGTGLAYEQYF	TGTGCCAGCAGGGGAACGGGACTTGCGTACGAGCAGTACTTC
TRBJ1-1	-	-	TRBV9	CASSPTSMNTEAFF	TGTGCCAGCAGCCCGACATCTATGAACACTGAAGCTTTCTTT
TRBJ2-1	-	TRBD1	TRBV5-5	CASSIRTGWGEQFF	TGTGCCAGCAGCATCCGGACAGGGTGGGGTGAGCAGTTCTTC
TRBJ2-5	-	TRBD2	TRBV7-3	CASRRTGLAGEDQETQYF	TGTGCCAGCAGGAGAACGGGACTAGCGGGGGAGGATCAAGAGACCCAGTACTTC
TRBJ1-2	-	-	TRBV2	CASSESATGGYTF	TGTGCCAGCAGTGAATCGGCAACGGGGGGCTACACCTTC
TRBJ1-2	-	-	TRBV11-2	CASSSGVWGYTF	TGTGCCAGCAGCTCCGGGGTTTGGGGCTACACCTTC
TRBJ2-1	-	TRBD1	TRBV4-1	CASSQVGATGGDNEQFF	TGCGCCAGCAGCCAAGTGGGAGCGACAGGGGGAGACAATGAGCAGTTCTTC
TRBJ1-2	few	-	TRBV9	CASSADRRYGYTF	TGTGCCAGCAGCGCAGACAGGCGCTATGGCTACACCTTC